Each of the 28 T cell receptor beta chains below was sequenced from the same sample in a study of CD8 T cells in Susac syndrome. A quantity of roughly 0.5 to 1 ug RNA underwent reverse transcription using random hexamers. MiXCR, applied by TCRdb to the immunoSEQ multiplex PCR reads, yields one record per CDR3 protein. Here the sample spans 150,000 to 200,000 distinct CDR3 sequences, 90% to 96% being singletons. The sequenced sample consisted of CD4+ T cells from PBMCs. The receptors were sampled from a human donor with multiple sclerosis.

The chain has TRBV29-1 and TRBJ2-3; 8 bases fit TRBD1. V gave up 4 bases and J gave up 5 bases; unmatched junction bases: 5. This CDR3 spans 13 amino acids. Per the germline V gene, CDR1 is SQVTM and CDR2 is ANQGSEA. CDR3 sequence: CSVGQGAGDTQYF. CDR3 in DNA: TGCAGCGTTGGCCAGGGGGCTGGAGATACGCAGTATTTT.

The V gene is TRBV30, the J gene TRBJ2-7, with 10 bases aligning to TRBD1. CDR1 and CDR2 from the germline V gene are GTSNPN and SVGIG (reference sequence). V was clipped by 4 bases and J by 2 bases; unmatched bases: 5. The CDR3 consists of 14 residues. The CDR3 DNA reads TGTGCCTGGACCACGGGACAGGGGACCTACGAGCAGTACTTC. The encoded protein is CAWTTGQGTYEQYF. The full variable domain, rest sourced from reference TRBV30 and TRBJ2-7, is SQTIHQWPATLVQPVGSPLSLECTVEGTSNPNLYWYRQAAGRGLQLLFYSVGIGQISSEVPQNLSASRPQDRQFILSSKKLLLSDSGFYLCAWTTGQGTYEQYFGPGTRLTVT.

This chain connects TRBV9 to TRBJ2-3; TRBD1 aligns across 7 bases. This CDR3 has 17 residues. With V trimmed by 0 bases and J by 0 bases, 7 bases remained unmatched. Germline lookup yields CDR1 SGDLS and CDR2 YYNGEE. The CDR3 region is CASSVAGTDTSTDTQYF. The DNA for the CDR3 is TGTGCCAGCAGCGTAGCTGGGACAGACACTAGCACAGATACGCAGTATTTT.

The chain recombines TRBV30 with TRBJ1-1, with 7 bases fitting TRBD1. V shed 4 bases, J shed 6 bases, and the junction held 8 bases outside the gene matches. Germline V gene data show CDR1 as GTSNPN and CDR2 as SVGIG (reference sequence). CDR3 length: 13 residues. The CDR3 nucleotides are TGTGCCTGGACTTTTACCGGGACAGCTGAAGCTTTCTTT. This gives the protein CAWTFTGTAEAFF.

CDR3 region: CASSSSGGRTEAFF. DNA for the CDR3: TGTGCCAGCAGTTCCTCAGGGGGCAGAACTGAAGCTTTCTTT. The chain has TRBV6-5 and TRBJ1-1; 8 positions agree with TRBD1. The junction had 6 bases not matched to a gene; V was cut back by 4 bases and J by 5 bases. There are 14 residues in the CDR3. Germline V gives CDR1 MNHEY, CDR2 SVGAGI.

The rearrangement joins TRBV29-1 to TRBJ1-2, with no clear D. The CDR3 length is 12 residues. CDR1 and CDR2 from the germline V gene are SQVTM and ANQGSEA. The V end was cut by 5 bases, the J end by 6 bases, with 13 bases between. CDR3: CSVSNIKDGYTF. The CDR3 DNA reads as TGCAGCGTTTCTAACATCAAGGATGGCTACACCTTC.

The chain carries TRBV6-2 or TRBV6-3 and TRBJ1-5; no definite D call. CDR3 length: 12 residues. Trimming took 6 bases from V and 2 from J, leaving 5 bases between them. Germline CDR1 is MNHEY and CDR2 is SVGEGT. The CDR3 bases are TGTGCCAGCAGCGCCCGCAATCAGCCCCAGCATTTT. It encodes CASSARNQPQHF.

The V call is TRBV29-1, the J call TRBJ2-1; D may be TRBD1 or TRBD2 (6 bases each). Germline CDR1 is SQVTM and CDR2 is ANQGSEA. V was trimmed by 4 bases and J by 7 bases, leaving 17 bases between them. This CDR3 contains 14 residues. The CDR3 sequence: CSVARMGAGNEQFF. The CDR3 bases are TGCAGCGTTGCTAGAATGGGGGCGGGAAATGAGCAGTTCTTC.

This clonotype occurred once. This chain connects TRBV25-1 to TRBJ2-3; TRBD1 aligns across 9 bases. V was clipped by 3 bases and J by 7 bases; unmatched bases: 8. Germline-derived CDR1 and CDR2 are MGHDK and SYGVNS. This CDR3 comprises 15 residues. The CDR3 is CASSEGGTGINTQYF. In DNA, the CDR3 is TGTGCCAGCAGTGAGGGGGGGACAGGGATAAATACGCAGTATTTT.

CDR3 sequence (DNA): TGTGCCAGCAGTTACTCGAGCGGGAACGAGCAGTACTTC. Encoded protein: CASSYSSGNEQYF. V usage is TRBV6-5 and J usage is TRBJ2-7; 7 bases line up with TRBD2. Trimming cost V 0 bases and J 5 bases; bases outside gene matches: 1. This CDR3 contains 13 residues. Germline V CDR1 and CDR2: MNHEY, SVGAGI.

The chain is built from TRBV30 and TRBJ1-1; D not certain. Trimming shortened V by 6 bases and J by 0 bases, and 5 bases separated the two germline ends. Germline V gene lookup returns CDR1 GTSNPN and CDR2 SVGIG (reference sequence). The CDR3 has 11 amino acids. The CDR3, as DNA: TGTGCCTGCCCTTTGAACACTGAAGCTTTCTTT. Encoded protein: CACPLNTEAFF.

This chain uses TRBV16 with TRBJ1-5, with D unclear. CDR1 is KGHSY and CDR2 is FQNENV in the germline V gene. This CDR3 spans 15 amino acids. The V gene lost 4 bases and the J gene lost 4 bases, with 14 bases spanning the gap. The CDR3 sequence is CASSPRGRANQPQHF. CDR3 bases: TGTGCCAGCAGCCCCCGAGGCAGAGCTAATCAGCCCCAGCATTTT.

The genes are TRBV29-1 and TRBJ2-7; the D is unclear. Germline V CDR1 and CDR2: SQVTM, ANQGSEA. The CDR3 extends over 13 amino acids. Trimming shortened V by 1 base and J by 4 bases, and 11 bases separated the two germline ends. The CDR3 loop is CSVEGGLGYEQYF. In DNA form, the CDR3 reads TGCAGCGTTGAAGGGGGTTTAGGGTACGAGCAGTACTTC.

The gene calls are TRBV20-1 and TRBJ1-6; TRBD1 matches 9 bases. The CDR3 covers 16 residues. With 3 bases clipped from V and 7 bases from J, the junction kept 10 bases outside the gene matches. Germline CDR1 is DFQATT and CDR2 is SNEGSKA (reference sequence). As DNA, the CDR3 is TGCAGTGCTAGTAGCAACAGGGGGCGAGCGAATTCACCCCTCCACTTT. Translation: CSASSNRGRANSPLHF.

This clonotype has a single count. CDR3 loop: CASSLVAGPLHF. Here the CDR3 DNA reads TGTGCCAGCAGCTTAGTGGCGGGACCCCTCCACTTT. V gene TRBV7-9 combines with J gene TRBJ1-6; no definite D call. Germline V gene sequence: CDR1 SEHNR, CDR2 FQNEAQ (reference sequence). V dropped 1 base and J dropped 12 bases, with 7 bases sitting between them. The CDR3 length is 12 residues.

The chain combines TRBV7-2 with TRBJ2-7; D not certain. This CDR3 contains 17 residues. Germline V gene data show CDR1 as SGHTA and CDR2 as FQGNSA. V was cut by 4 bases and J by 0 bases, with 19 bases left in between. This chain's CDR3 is CASSSFGAPGSSYEQYF. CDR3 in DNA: TGTGCCAGCAGCTCGTTTGGCGCCCCGGGCAGCTCCTACGAGCAGTACTTC.

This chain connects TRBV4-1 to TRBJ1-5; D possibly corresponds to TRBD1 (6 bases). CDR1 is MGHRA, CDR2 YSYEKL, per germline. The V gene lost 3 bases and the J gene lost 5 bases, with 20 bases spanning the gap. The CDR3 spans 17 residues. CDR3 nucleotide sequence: TGCGCCAGCAGCCATGGGGCCACGGGGGGCGGTCATCAGCCCCAGCATTTT. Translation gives CASSHGATGGGHQPQHF.

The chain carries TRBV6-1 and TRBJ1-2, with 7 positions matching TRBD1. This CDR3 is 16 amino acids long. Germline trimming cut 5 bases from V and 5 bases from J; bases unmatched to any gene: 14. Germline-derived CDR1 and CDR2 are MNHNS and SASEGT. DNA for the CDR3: TGTGCCAGCAGTCCCAGGGGGGGTGGGTCCGTGTATGGCTACACCTTC. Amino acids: CASSPRGGGSVYGYTF.

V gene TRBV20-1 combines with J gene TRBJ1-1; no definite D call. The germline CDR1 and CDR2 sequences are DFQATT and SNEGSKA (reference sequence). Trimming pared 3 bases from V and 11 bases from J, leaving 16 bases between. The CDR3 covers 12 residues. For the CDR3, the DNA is TGCAGTGCTAGTATCCCCTTCGGGGAGGCTTTCTTT. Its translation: CSASIPFGEAFF.

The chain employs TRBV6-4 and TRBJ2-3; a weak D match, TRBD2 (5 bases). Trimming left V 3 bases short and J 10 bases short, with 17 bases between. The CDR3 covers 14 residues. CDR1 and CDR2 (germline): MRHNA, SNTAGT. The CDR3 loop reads CASSDRPGKEPQYF. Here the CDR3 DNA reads TGTGCCAGCAGTGATCGGCCGGGGAAGGAGCCGCAGTATTTT.

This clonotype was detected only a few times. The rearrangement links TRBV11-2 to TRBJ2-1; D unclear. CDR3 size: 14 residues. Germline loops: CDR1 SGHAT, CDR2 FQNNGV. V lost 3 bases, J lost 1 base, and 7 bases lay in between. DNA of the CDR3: TGTGCCAGCAGCTTTGCAGTGTCCTACAATGAGCAGTTCTTC. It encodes CASSFAVSYNEQFF.

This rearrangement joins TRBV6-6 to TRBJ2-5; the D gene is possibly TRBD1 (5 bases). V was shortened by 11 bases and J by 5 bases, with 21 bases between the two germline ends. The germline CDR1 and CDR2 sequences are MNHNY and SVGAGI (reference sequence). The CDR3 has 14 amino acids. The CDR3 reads CASKRGFESETQYF. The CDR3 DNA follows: TGTGCCTCTAAAAGGGGTTTTGAATCGGAGACCCAGTACTTC.

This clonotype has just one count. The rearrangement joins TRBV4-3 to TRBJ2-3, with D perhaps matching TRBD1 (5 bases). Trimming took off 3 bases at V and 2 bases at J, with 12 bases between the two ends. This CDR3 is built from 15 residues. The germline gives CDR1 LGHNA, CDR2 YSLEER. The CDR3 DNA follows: TGCGCCAGCAGCCAGAGACAGAGGATCACAGATACGCAGTATTTT. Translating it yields CASSQRQRITDTQYF.

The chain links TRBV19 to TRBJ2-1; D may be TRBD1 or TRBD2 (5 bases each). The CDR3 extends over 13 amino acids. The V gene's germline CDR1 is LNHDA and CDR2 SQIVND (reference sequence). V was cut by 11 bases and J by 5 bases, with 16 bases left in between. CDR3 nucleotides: TGTGCCTGCCGGGACCTACGGGACAATGAGCAGTTCTTC. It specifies CACRDLRDNEQFF.

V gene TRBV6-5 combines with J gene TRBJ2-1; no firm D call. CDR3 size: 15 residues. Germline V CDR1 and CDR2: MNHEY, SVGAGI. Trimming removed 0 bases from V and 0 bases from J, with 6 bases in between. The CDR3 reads CASSYSVSSYNEQFF. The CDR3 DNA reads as TGTGCCAGCAGTTACTCAGTAAGCTCCTACAATGAGCAGTTCTTC.

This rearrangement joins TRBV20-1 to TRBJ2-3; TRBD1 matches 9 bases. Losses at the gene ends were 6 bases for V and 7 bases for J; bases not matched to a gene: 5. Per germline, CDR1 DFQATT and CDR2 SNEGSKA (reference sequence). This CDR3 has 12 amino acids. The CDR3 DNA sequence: TGCAGTGCCCCGGGACAGGGAAATACGCAGTATTTT. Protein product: CSAPGQGNTQYF.

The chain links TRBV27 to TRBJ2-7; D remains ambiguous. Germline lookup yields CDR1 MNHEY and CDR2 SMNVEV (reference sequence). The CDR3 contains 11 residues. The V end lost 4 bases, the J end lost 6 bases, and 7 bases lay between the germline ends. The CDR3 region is CASSWNGEQYF. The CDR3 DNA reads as TGTGCCAGCAGTTGGAACGGCGAGCAGTACTTC.

The CDR3 DNA sequence: TGTGCCACCAGCAGAGAGGGTTCGGGGGCTGAGACCCAGTACTTC. It codes for CATSREGSGAETQYF. The J gene is TRBJ2-5, the V gene TRBV15; D might be TRBD1 or TRBD2, each matching 6 bases. This CDR3 has 15 residues. Trimming took 0 bases from V and 5 from J, leaving 13 bases between them. Germline CDR1 LNHNV, CDR2 YYDKDF (reference sequence).